The clone carrying this T cell receptor beta chain was seen more than once but under ten times. Gene and germline names: mouse. Sequencing ends 1 residue short of the CDR3 end; the germline J gene provides the rest. The data belong to a study of tissue T cells after allogeneic stem cell transplantation. Germline lookup yields CDR1 NNHNN and CDR2 SYGAGS (reference sequence). V lost 0 bases, J lost 5 bases, and 3 bases stayed unmatched. This CDR3 comprises 16 residues. Only in-frame clones appear in the TCRdb table, and some are missing; sequencing was by immunoSEQ multiplex PCR. The sample has about 17,000 clones, less than 85% seen once.

The sequence derives from a female BALB/c mouse in good health. The mice in this strain carry MHC haplotype H2-d. V usage is TRBV13-2 and J usage is TRBJ1-3, with 12 bases fitting TRBD1. The source material was spleen. CDR3 amino acids: CASGDAGTGGRNTLYF. The sequenced part of the CDR3 DNA is TGTGCCAGCGGTGATGCTGGGACAGGGGGCCGAAATACGCTCTAT.